This T cell receptor beta chain came from a study of blood T cells in healthy people across ages (dated by TCRdb to between 2014 and 2017). Broadly, across the study: Template switching captured roughly one uniquely barcoded TCR beta cDNA molecule per two T cells in model experiments. Using deep sequencing normalized with unique cDNA molecular identifiers, the study measured how TCR beta repertoire diversity changes with age. Using the same blood draw, the study looked at two additional independent replicas of 1 million unique cDNA reads for two donors, one aged 18 to 30 and the other aged 80 or older. The donors were split into four age groups: young (average around 15 years), middle-aged (over 35), aged (more than 55) and long-lived (roughly 77). To avoid experimental bias, donors of different ages were randomly spread across the sequencing lanes.

To prepare the library, 5' RACE was applied. This sample was sequenced with an Illumina HiSeq 2500. A second about 7 to 11 cycle PCR used a sample-barcoded 5' primer and a J-beta primer mix. A template-switch 5' adaptor carrying 12 random nucleotides introduced a unique molecular identifier onto each TCR beta cDNA molecule. At least 2.5 million CDR3-containing paired-end reads were obtained from each sample. First-strand cDNA was synthesized from all RNA with the Mint cDNA synthesis kit, primed by a TRBC-specific oligonucleotide. All cDNA was treated with uracil-DNA glycosylase and then went through a first 18-cycle PCR with the universal primers M1SS and BC2_uni_R. Per the source publication's procedure: Each sample was normalized by randomly selecting 1 million high-quality reads, each carrying a distinct molecular identifier. Reads sharing molecular identifiers were discarded rather than binned into consensus sequences. MiTCR, run with a Q25 quality threshold and the strictest error-elimination algorithm, handled CDR3 identification, clonotype clustering and error correction. A nonparametric unseen species model with Euler transformation was used to estimate lower-bound total TCR beta diversity. The public sequencing data were trimmed at Q25 with fastp and processed into clonotypes with MiXCR by TCRdb, which kept only in-frame beta chains. Every entry covers one CDR3 protein and lists the most common genes and DNA from its rows. These V and J calls are TCRdb output, not the study's own analysis. The sample table holds about 570,000 distinct CDR3 sequences, of which roughly 28% were seen once. 18% of the sample is held by the ten biggest clonotypes.

Systemically healthy Caucasian individuals from Russia, around 39 in total and aged about 6 to 95 years, were included as donors. Approximately 11 milliliters of peripheral blood were drawn from each donor into EDTA-treated Vacutainer tubes. PBMCs were isolated by Ficoll-Paque density-gradient centrifugation, with at least 6 million obtained per sample. Trizol reagent was used to extract total RNA from the PBMCs, yielding at least 6 micrograms per sample. For every donor, flow cytometry on a PBMC aliquot measured the percentage of naive CD45RAhigh/CD27high T cells. Trimming leaves V shorter by 5 bases and J shorter by 8 bases, with the junction holding 11 bases beyond the gene matches. The germline V gene (reference sequence) provides CDR1 SEHNR and CDR2 FQNEAQ. The CDR3 runs 14 residues from the cysteine to the phenylalanine. The DNA shown is the 42-base CDR3, in frame from base 1. Paper-wide results and their limitations: Because the CMV infection status of the donors was unknown, age-related changes in expanded clonotypes may potentially have been confounded. Total diversity estimates from one million sequenced T cells were considered lower bounds and underestimates. As age increased, observed TCR beta diversity per million T cells dropped in a roughly linear way, and a significant reduction was already evident by age 40. Bulk unsorted PBMC profiling prevented conclusive comparison of naive and antigen-experienced compartments. The percentage of naive T cells measured by flow cytometry correlated strongly with observed TCR beta diversity. Compared with the aged group, the long-lived group had more naive CD4+ T cells, fewer expanded clones and increased TCR diversity, suggesting age selection.

With respect to this clonotype: Which antigen it targets is not known. Base quality data are lacking; no much larger clone is found one base away.

The V gene is TRBV7-9 and the J gene is TRBJ1-2; 7 of the junction bases match TRBD1. Material: blood. This TCR was sampled from a woman aged 70-85 years in good health. The DNA sequence is TGTGCCAGCAGCCCTGGGACAGTAGGAAAAGGCTACACCTTC. Translated, this gives CASSPGTVGKGYTF. Beyond the CDR3, the reference TRBV7-9 and TRBJ1-2 genes provide the residues; the full variable domain reads: DTGVSQNPRHKITKRGQNVTFRCDPISEHNRLYWYRQTLGQGPEFLTYFQNEAQLEKSRLLSDRFSAERPKGSFSTLEIQRTEQGDSAMYLCASSPGTVGKGYTFGSGTRLTVV.